The 19 T cell receptor beta chains below were found in one sample sequenced in a study of blood T cell repertoires in COVID-19. Generated by immunoSEQ multiplex PCR, the TCRdb table keeps only in-frame clones and is missing some. The sample records around 220,000 clones, 80% to 90% being singletons. Sequencing input: peripheral blood. The source of these receptors is an elderly woman with acute or convalescent COVID-19.

The gene calls are TRBV6-6 and TRBJ2-7; 14 bases line up with TRBD2. Germline V gives CDR1 MNHNY, CDR2 SVGAGI (reference sequence). The trim removed 1 base at V and 5 bases at J, leaving 1 base unmatched. The CDR3 is 15 residues long. CDR3 amino acids: CASSYWGLAGDEQYF. CDR3 in DNA: TGTGCCAGCAGTTACTGGGGACTAGCGGGAGACGAGCAGTACTTC.

CDR3 in DNA: TGTGCCAGCAGTCAGGGACAGATATATGGCTACACCTTC. It specifies CASSQGQIYGYTF. The chain couples TRBV6-5 to TRBJ1-2; 7 bases agree with TRBD1. The CDR3 sequence is 13 residues long. Trimming removed 5 bases from V and 5 bases from J; junction bases left unmatched: 5. Germline CDR1 and CDR2: MNHEY and SVGAGI.

The chain is built from TRBV3-1 (or the pseudogene TRBV3-2) and TRBJ2-3; tentatively, D is TRBD2 (6 bases). The ends were cut back, 5 bases at V and 4 bases at J, with 16 bases in the middle. Per the germline V gene, CDR1 is LGHDT and CDR2 is YNNKEL (reference sequence). This CDR3 region has 15 residues. This CDR3 is CASSWGETLPDTQYF. The CDR3 nucleotides are TGTGCCAGCAGCTGGGGGGAGACTCTCCCAGATACGCAGTATTTT.

The gene calls are TRBV7-2 and TRBJ2-3, with 7 bases that match TRBD1. J gave up 3 bases and V 5 bases, and 5 bases lay outside the gene matches. The CDR3 runs to 14 residues. The germline gives CDR1 SGHTA, CDR2 FQGNSA. The CDR3 protein is CASSARQGTDTQYF. CDR3 DNA: TGTGCCAGCAGCGCTCGACAGGGAACAGATACGCAGTATTTT. Variable domain in full (rest from reference TRBV7-2 and TRBJ2-3): GAGVSQSPSNKVTEKGKDVELRCDPISGHTALYWYRQSLGQGLEFLIYFQGNSAPDKSGLPSDRFSAERTGGSVSTLTIQRTQQEDSAVYLCASSARQGTDTQYFGPGTRLTVL.

CDR3: CASSLSSDSYNEQFF. CDR3 coding DNA: TGCGCCAGCAGCCTGTCTAGCGACTCCTACAATGAGCAGTTCTTC. J is TRBJ2-1 and V is TRBV4-1, with D perhaps TRBD2 (6 bases). This CDR3 has 15 amino acids. Looked up from germline, CDR1 is MGHRA and CDR2 is YSYEKL. V was shortened by 4 bases and J by 0 bases, with 10 bases between the two germline ends.

The chain recombines TRBV11-3 with TRBJ2-5; 7 positions agree with TRBD1. V shed 3 bases, J shed 5 bases, and the junction held 3 bases outside the gene matches. This CDR3 contains 13 residues. The germline gives CDR1 SGHNT, CDR2 YENEEA. CDR3 region: CASSFDRDETQYF. CDR3 sequence (DNA): TGTGCCAGCAGCTTCGACAGGGATGAGACCCAGTACTTC.

The V call is TRBV12-3 or TRBV12-4, the J call TRBJ1-2; 10 nucleotides agree with TRBD1. The ends lost 7 bases at V and 4 bases at J; junction bases unmatched: 3. The CDR3 consists of 13 residues. The CDR3 spells CASTWTGGYGYTF. Written as DNA, the CDR3 is TGTGCCAGCACCTGGACAGGGGGCTATGGCTACACCTTC.

V and J are TRBV3-1 (or the pseudogene TRBV3-2) and TRBJ2-1, with D possibly being TRBD2 (5 bases). The length of the CDR3 is 16 residues. V gave up 1 base and J gave up 4 bases, with 14 bases separating them. CDR1 LGHDT and CDR2 YNNKEL come from the germline V gene (reference sequence). In DNA form, the CDR3 reads TGTGCCAGCAGCCAAGGAGGGCGGGCCCAATACAATGAGCAGTTCTTC. Translation gives CASSQGGRAQYNEQFF.

The rearrangement links TRBV30 to TRBJ1-2, with D perhaps matching TRBD1 (6 bases). V lost 2 bases and J lost 4, with 11 bases in between. Germline CDR1 is GTSNPN and CDR2 is SVGIG (reference sequence). The CDR3 consists of 13 residues. CDR3 in amino acids: CAWSLQGSYGYTF. The CDR3 nucleotides are TGTGCCTGGAGTTTACAGGGATCCTATGGCTACACCTTC.

V and J are TRBV6-5 and TRBJ1-1; D is unresolved. CDR1 and CDR2 (germline): MNHEY, SVGAGI. The CDR3 has 14 residues. V was pared by 8 bases and J by 2 bases, with 15 bases between. The CDR3 loop is CASSLEGSNTEAFF. The CDR3 coding sequence is TGTGCCAGCTCTTTAGAGGGCTCTAACACTGAAGCTTTCTTT.

The J gene is TRBJ2-2, the V gene TRBV30, with D unresolved. V was trimmed by 3 bases and J by 7 bases, leaving 12 bases between them. The CDR3 contains 13 residues. Germline V gene data show CDR1 as GTSNPN and CDR2 as SVGIG (reference sequence). As DNA, the CDR3 is TGTGCCTGGAGGTCAGGTCTGGGCGGGGAGCTGTTTTTT. Translation: CAWRSGLGGELFF.

This clone was seen only a few times. This sequence joins TRBV5-4 and TRBJ2-3, with unresolved D. V gave up 3 bases and J gave up 6 bases, with 8 bases separating them. The CDR3 consists of 12 residues. CDR1 and CDR2 from the germline V gene are SGHNT and YYREEE (reference sequence). Written as DNA, the CDR3 is TGTGCCAGCAGCTCCGAGAGCGATACGCAGTATTTT. Translated, it gives CASSSESDTQYF.

The chain links TRBV28 to TRBJ1-3, with a possible D match to TRBD1 (6 bases). Germline loops: CDR1 MDHEN, CDR2 SYDVKM. The V and J ends lost 6 bases and 2 bases respectively, with 14 bases between them. This CDR3 is built from 15 residues. The CDR3 loop is CASSPTGFAGNTIYF. DNA for the CDR3: TGTGCCAGCAGCCCAACAGGGTTTGCTGGAAACACCATATATTTT.

The genes are TRBV7-2 and TRBJ2-3, with 11 nucleotides matching TRBD2. From germline, CDR1 is SGHTA and CDR2 FQGNSA. The CDR3 sequence is 16 residues long. V shed 1 base and J 4 bases; nucleotides not matched to a gene: 4. The CDR3 reads CASSLVGTSGSDTQYF. CDR3 nucleotides: TGTGCCAGCAGCTTAGTCGGGACTAGCGGATCAGATACGCAGTATTTT.

The CDR3 DNA reads TGTGCCAGCTCCGGACAGGGACAGCAGTACTTC. Amino acid sequence: CASSGQGQQYF. The rearrangement links TRBV18 to TRBJ2-7; the match to TRBD1 covers 8 bases. Germline V gives CDR1 KGHSH, CDR2 LQKENI. CDR3 size: 11 residues. J was trimmed by 8 bases and V by 6 bases; bases with no gene match: 3.

The chain joins TRBV3-1 (or the pseudogene TRBV3-2) to TRBJ2-2, with D unresolved. V lost 8 bases, J lost 4 bases, and 11 bases lay in between. Germline V lookup: CDR1 LGHDT, CDR2 YNNKEL (reference sequence). The CDR3 is 13 amino acids. CDR3 DNA sequence: TGTGCCAGCGGTTATGTCGGCACCGGGGAGCTGTTTTTT. Translation: CASGYVGTGELFF.

The CDR3 spells CASASGGPFKGYTF. The CDR3 DNA reads as TGTGCCAGCGCCTCGGGGGGGCCGTTTAAGGGCTACACCTTC. The chain carries TRBV25-1 and TRBJ1-2, with D maybe TRBD1 (6 bases). This CDR3 comprises 14 residues. CDR1 and CDR2 (germline): MGHDK, SYGVNS. Trimming shortened V by 8 bases and J by 8 bases, and 21 bases separated the two germline ends.

The gene calls are TRBV30 and TRBJ2-7; 9 nucleotides align to TRBD1. CDR3 length: 15 amino acids. V shed 2 bases and J 3 bases; nucleotides not matched to a gene: 8. In germline, CDR1 is GTSNPN, CDR2 SVGIG (reference sequence). This CDR3 reads CAWSSSGTGNYEQYF. CDR3 nucleotide sequence: TGTGCCTGGAGTTCCTCCGGGACAGGGAACTACGAGCAGTACTTC. The variable domain in full, completed from reference TRBV30 and TRBJ2-7, reads SQTIHQWPATLVQPVGSPLSLECTVEGTSNPNLYWYRQAAGRGLQLLFYSVGIGQISSEVPQNLSASRPQDRQFILSSKKLLLSDSGFYLCAWSSSGTGNYEQYFGPGTRLTVT.

V is TRBV19 and J is TRBJ2-7, with 9 bases identical to TRBD2. V shed 3 bases, J shed 2 bases, and the junction held 5 bases outside the gene matches. The germline CDR1 and CDR2 sequences are LNHDA and SQIVND (reference sequence). The CDR3 has 15 amino acids. Here the CDR3 DNA reads TGTGCCAGTAGTATCAGCGGGGGGTTTACCTACGAGCAGTACTTC. Amino acids: CASSISGGFTYEQYF. Full variable domain (rest looked up from reference TRBV19 and TRBJ2-7): DGGITQSPKYLFRKEGQNVTLSCEQNLNHDAMYWYRQDPGQGLRLIYYSQIVNDFQKGDIAEGYSVSREKKESFPLTVTSAQKNPTAFYLCASSISGGFTYEQYFGPGTRLTVT.